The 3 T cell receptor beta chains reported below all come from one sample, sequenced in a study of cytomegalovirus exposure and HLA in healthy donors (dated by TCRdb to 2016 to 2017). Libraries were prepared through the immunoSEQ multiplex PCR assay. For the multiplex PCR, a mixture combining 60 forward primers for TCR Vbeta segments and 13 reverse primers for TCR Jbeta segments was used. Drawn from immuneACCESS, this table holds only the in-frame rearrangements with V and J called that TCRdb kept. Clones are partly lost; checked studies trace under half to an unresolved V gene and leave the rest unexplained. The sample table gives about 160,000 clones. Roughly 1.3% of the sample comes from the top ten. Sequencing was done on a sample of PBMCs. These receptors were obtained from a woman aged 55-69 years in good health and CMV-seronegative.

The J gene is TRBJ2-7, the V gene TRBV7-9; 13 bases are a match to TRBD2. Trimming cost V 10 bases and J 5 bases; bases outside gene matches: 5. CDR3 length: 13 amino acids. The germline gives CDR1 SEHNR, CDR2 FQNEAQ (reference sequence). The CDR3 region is CATSGLAGDEQYF. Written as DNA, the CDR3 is TGTGCCACTTCAGGACTAGCGGGAGACGAGCAGTACTTC.

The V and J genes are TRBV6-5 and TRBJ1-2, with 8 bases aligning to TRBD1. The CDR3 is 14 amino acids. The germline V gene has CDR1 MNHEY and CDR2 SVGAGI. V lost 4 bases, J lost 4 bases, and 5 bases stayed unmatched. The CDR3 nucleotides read TGTGCCAGCAGTTGGGACAGGAAGATCTATGGCTACACCTTC. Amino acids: CASSWDRKIYGYTF.

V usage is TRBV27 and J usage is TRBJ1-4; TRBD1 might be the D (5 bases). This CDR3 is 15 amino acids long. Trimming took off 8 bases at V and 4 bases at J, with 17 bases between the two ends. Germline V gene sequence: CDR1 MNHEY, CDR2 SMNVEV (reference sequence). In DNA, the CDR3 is TGTGCCAGCGCGACGCAGGGATATTATAATGAAAAACTGTTTTTT. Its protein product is CASATQGYYNEKLFF.